This note documents a single TCR beta chain sequence. Germline assignment: CDR1 SGHVS and CDR2 FQNEAQ. The CDR3 covers 13 residues. Trimming cost V 4 bases and J 3 bases; bases outside gene matches: 2. TCRdb's copy holds only in-frame clones and misses some; the assay was immunoSEQ multiplex PCR. The table has roughly 100,000 clones, 92% seen once; the top ten hold 0.75% to 0.95%. These data come from a study of T cell changes during pregnancy in multiple sclerosis. The clonotype originates from a female donor with multiple sclerosis, enrolled in a pregnancy study. The chain uses TRBV7-8 and TRBJ2-7; 8 nucleotides agree with TRBD2. The sequencing here drew on peripheral blood, taken after pregnancy. CDR3 sequence reads: CASSSAGGYEQYF. The DNA of the CDR3 is TGTGCCAGCAGCTCCGCGGGGGGCTACGAGCAGTACTTC.